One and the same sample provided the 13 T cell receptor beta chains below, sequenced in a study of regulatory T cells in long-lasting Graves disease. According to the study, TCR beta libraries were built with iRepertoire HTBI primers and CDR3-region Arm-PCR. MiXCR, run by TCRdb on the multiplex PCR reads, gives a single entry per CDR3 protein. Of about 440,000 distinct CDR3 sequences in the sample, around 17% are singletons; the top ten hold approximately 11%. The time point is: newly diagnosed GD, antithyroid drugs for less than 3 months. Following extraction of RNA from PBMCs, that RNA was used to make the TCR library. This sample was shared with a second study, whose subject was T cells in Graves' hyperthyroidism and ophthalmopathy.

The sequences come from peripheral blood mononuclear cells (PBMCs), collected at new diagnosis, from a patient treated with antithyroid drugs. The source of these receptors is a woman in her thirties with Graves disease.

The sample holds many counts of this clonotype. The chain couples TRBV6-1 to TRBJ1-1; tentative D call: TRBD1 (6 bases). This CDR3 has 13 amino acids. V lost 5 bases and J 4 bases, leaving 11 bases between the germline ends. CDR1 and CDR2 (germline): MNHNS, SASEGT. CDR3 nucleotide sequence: TGTGCCAGCAGTCCGGGGGGCGGCACTGAAGCTTTCTTT. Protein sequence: CASSPGGGTEAFF.

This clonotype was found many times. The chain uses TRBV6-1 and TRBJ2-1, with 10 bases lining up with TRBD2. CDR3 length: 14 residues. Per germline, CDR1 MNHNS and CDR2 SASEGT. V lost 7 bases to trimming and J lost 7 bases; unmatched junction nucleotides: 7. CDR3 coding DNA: TGTGCCAGCAACATTAGGACTAGCGGAAATGAGCAGTTCTTC. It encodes CASNIRTSGNEQFF.

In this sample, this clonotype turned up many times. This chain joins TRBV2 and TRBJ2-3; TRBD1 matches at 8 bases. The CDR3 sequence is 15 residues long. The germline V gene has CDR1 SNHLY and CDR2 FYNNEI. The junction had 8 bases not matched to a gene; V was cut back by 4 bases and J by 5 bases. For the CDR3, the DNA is TGTGCCAGCAGTGGGACAGGGACCCTTGTAGATACGCAGTATTTT. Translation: CASSGTGTLVDTQYF.

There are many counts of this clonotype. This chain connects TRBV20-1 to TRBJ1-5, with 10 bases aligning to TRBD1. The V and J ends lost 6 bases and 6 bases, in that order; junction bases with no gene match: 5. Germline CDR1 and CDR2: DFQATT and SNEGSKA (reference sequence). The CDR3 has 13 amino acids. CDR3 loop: CSASDRGLQPQHF. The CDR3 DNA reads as TGCAGTGCCTCCGACAGGGGGCTTCAGCCCCAGCATTTT.

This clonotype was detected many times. CDR3 nucleotide sequence: TGTGCCAGCTCACCGCAGGGTAGGCTGTCTGGAAACACCATATATTTT. It encodes CASSPQGRLSGNTIYF. The V call is TRBV18, the J call TRBJ1-3, with D perhaps matching TRBD1 (5 bases). Germline CDR1 and CDR2: KGHSH and LQKENI. V was trimmed by 3 bases and J by 1 base, leaving 13 bases between them. This CDR3 has 16 residues. The variable domain in full, completed from reference TRBV18 and TRBJ1-3, reads NAGVMQNPRHLVRRRGQEARLRCSPMKGHSHVYWYRQLPEEGLKFMVYLQKENIIDESGMPKERFSAEFPKEGPSILRIQQVVRGDSAAYFCASSPQGRLSGNTIYFGEGSWLTVV.

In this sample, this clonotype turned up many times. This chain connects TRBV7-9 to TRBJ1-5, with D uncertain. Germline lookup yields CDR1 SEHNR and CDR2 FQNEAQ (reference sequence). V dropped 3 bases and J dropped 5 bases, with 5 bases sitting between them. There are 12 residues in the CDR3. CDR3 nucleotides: TGTGCCAGCAGCTTGGTGGATCAGCCCCAGCATTTT. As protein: CASSLVDQPQHF.

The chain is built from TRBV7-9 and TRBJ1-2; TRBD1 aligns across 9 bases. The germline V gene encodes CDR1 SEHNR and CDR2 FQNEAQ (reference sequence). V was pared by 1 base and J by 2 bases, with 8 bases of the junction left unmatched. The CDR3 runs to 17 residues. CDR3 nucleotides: TGTGCCAGCAGCTTAGAACATAGACAGGGGGGAAACTATGGCTACACCTTC. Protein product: CASSLEHRQGGNYGYTF.

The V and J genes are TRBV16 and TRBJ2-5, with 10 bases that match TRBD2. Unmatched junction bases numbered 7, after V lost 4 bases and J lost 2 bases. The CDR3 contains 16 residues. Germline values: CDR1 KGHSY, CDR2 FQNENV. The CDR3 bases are TGTGCCAGCAGCCCCCTACTAGCGGGGTTACAAGAGACCCAGTACTTC. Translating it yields CASSPLLAGLQETQYF. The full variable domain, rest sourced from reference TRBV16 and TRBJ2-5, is GEEVAQTPKHLVRGEGQKAKLYCAPIKGHSYVFWYQQVLKNEFKFLISFQNENVFDETGMPKERFSAKCLPNSPCSLEIQATKLEDSAVYFCASSPLLAGLQETQYFGPGTRLLVL.

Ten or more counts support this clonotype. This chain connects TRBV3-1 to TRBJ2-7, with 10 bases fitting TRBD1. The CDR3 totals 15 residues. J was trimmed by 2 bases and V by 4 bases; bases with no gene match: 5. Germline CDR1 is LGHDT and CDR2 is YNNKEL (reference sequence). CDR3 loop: CASSLGQGFTYEQYF. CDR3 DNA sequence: TGTGCCAGCAGCCTGGGACAGGGGTTCACCTACGAGCAGTACTTC.

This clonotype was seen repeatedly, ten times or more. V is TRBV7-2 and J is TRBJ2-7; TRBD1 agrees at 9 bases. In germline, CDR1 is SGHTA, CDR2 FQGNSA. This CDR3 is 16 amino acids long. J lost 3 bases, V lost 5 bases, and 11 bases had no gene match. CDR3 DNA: TGTGCCAGCAGCCACCCTAGACAGGGGGGTTTCTACGAGCAGTACTTC. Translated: CASSHPRQGGFYEQYF. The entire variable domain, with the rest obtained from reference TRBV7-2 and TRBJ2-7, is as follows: GAGVSQSPSNKVTEKGKDVELRCDPISGHTALYWYRQSLGQGLEFLIYFQGNSAPDKSGLPSDRFSAERTGGSVSTLTIQRTQQEDSAVYLCASSHPRQGGFYEQYFGPGTRLTVT.

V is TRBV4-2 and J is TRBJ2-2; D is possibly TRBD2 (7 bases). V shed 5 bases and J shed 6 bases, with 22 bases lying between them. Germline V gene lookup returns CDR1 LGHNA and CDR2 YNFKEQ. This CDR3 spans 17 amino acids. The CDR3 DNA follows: TGTGCCAGCAGCTACCGCTTAGGGGAGGGGGTAGCCGGGGAGCTGTTTTTT. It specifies CASSYRLGEGVAGELFF.

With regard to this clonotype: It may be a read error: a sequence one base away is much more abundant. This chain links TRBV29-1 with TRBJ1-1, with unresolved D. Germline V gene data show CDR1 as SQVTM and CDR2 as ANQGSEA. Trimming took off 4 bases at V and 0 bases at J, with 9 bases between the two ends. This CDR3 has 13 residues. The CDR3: CSVARRVNTEAFF. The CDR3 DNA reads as TGCAGCGTTGCAAGGAGGGTGAACACTGAAGCTTTCTTT. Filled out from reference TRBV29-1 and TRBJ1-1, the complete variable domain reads SAVISQKPSRDICQRGTSLTIQCQVDSQVTMMFWYRQQPGQSLTLIATANQGSEATYESGFVIDKFPISRPNLTFSTLTVSNMSPEDSSIYLCSVARRVNTEAFFGQGTRLTVV.

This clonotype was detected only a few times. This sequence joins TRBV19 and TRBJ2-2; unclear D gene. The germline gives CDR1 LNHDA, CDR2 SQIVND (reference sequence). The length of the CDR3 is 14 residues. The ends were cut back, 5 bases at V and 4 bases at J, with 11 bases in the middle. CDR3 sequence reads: CASSLWVGTGELFF. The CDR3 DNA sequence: TGTGCCAGTAGTCTTTGGGTCGGCACCGGGGAGCTGTTTTTT.